The next 29 T cell receptor beta chains were all read from a single sample in a study of molecular identifiers for immune sequencing clone quantification. TCRdb fed the PCR reads into MiXCR, producing one record per CDR3 protein. The table has approximately 97,000 distinct CDR3 sequences, more than 20% seen once. The source material was naive CD8+ T cells from blood, with Jurkat cell RNA spiked in. Subset reported: FACS-sorted CD8+CD4-CCR7+CD45RA+ naive T cells. The receptors come from a human donor in good health. Some libraries in this study had Jurkat cell RNA spiked in.

As for this clonotype: Being one base from a much bigger clone, this may be a read error. The genes are TRBV4-3 and TRBJ2-3, with D unclear. The CDR3 extends over 16 amino acids. The germline V gene has CDR1 LGHNA and CDR2 YSLEER. V gave up 0 bases and J gave up 4 bases, with 14 bases separating them. The DNA of the CDR3 is TGCGCCAGCAGCCAAGAGGCTAGGTACCGCTCAGATACGCAGTATTTT. It translates to CASSQEARYRSDTQYF.

This clonotype came up many times. The V and J genes are TRBV19 and TRBJ1-1; tentatively, D is TRBD1 (6 bases). CDR1 LNHDA and CDR2 SQIVND come from the germline V gene (reference sequence). The V end lost 5 bases, the J end lost 6 bases, and 16 bases lay between the germline ends. The CDR3 sequence is 14 residues long. CDR3 bases: TGTGCCAGTAGTCCCATCACAGGGTTCGCTGAAGCTTTCTTT. Encoded protein: CASSPITGFAEAFF.

This clonotype was found many times. The chain uses TRBV4-1 and TRBJ2-3; the D is unclear. Trimming shortened V by 1 base and J by 2 bases, and 13 bases separated the two germline ends. The CDR3 totals 16 residues. Germline lookup yields CDR1 MGHRA and CDR2 YSYEKL. The CDR3 DNA reads as TGCGCCAGCAGCCAAGTCCCACCCTCCCCCACAGATACGCAGTATTTT. This codes for CASSQVPPSPTDTQYF.

To note about this clonotype: Since a much larger clone is just one base distant, this may be a read error. The chain combines TRBV6-1 with TRBJ1-5; 8 nucleotides line up with TRBD1. Germline-derived CDR1 and CDR2 are MNHNS and SASEGT. The ends lost 4 bases at V and 0 bases at J; junction bases unmatched: 11. The CDR3 totals 18 residues. The CDR3 DNA reads as TGTGCCAGCAGTGTATCGAGACAGGGGCCGCTTAGCAATCAGCCCCAGCATTTT. This encodes CASSVSRQGPLSNQPQHF.

Comments on this clonotype: A much larger clone is a single base away; this may be a read error. The chain has TRBV12-3 or TRBV12-4 and TRBJ2-5, with a weak D call TRBD2 (5 bases). V was cut by 6 bases and J by 4 bases, with 12 bases left in between. The length of the CDR3 is 13 residues. The CDR3 sequence is CASRRLTGETQYF. The DNA for the CDR3 is TGTGCCAGCAGGCGACTAACCGGAGAGACCCAGTACTTC.

The chain couples TRBV12-3 or TRBV12-4 to TRBJ2-3; 10 bases match TRBD2. The CDR3 covers 14 residues. V lost 6 bases, J lost 5 bases, and 5 bases stayed unmatched. For the CDR3, the DNA is TGTGCCAGCAGCCCTAGCGGGGGCCGAGATACGCAGTATTTT. Translating gives CASSPSGGRDTQYF.

Comments on this clonotype: A junction end diverges from the germline sequence, so it may reflect a read error. V and J are TRBV6-5 and TRBJ1-2, with 7 positions matching TRBD1. CDR1 and CDR2 (germline): MNHEY, SVGAGI. This CDR3 has 13 residues. The CDR3 DNA follows: TGTGCCAGCAGGGAACAGGGGAGCTATGGCCACACCTTC. This encodes CASREQGSYGHTF.

This clonotype was seen many times. The rearrangement uses TRBV15 and TRBJ2-1; D possibly corresponds to TRBD1 (6 bases). V dropped 3 bases and J dropped 6 bases, with 15 bases sitting between them. The CDR3 sequence is 15 residues long. CDR1 and CDR2 (germline): LNHNV, YYDKDF (reference sequence). This CDR3 is CATSRLGQGTNEQFF. The CDR3 DNA reads TGTGCCACCAGCAGGTTAGGTCAGGGGACCAATGAGCAGTTCTTC.

This clonotype was counted between two and nine times. The chain joins TRBV27 to TRBJ1-1, with D unclear. The V and J ends lost 6 bases and 3 bases respectively, with 14 bases between them. CDR3 length: 14 residues. CDR1 and CDR2 (germline): MNHEY, SMNVEV (reference sequence). CDR3 amino acids: CASSPSTDDTEAFF. CDR3 coding DNA: TGTGCCAGCAGCCCCTCTACAGACGACACTGAAGCTTTCTTT.

This clonotype was observed at least ten times. V is TRBV27 and J is TRBJ1-1; tentatively, D is TRBD1 (5 bases). This CDR3 is built from 14 residues. V lost 5 bases and J 1 base, leaving 11 bases between the germline ends. The germline CDR1 and CDR2 sequences are MNHEY and SMNVEV (reference sequence). The CDR3 nucleotides read TGTGCCAGCAGTCCACTTCAGGGGAACACTGAAGCTTTCTTT. Its protein product is CASSPLQGNTEAFF.

This clonotype was seen repeatedly, ten times or more. The V call is TRBV12-3 or TRBV12-4, the J call TRBJ2-3; D call uncertain. The V end was cut by 7 bases, the J end by 6 bases, with 11 bases between. The CDR3 has 12 residues. CDR3: CASTELEDTQYF. The CDR3 region has the DNA TGTGCCAGCACCGAATTGGAGGATACGCAGTATTTT.

This clonotype was observed many times. The V call is TRBV27, the J call TRBJ2-3, with D perhaps TRBD1 or TRBD2 (5 bases each). Deletions cut 5 bases from V and 7 bases from J, with 19 bases between. Per the germline V gene, CDR1 is MNHEY and CDR2 is SMNVEV (reference sequence). This CDR3 is 15 amino acids long. CDR3 sequence reads: CASSPTGAQGNTQYF. CDR3 DNA sequence: TGTGCCAGCAGTCCTACCGGGGCCCAGGGAAATACGCAGTATTTT.

At least ten counts were recorded for this clonotype. The chain links TRBV4-3 to TRBJ2-2; D possibly corresponds to TRBD1 (6 bases). Trimming stripped 0 bases from V and 7 bases from J, with 15 bases between. The CDR3 contains 16 residues. The germline V gene encodes CDR1 LGHNA and CDR2 YSLEER. The CDR3 nucleotides are TGCGCCAGCAGCCAAGATAGGACAGCCCTGGGCGGGGAGCTGTTTTTT. As protein: CASSQDRTALGGELFF.

With respect to this clonotype: A read error may explain this, as a much larger clone is one base away. The rearrangement joins TRBV30 to TRBJ2-1, with TRBD2 as a possible D gene (5 bases). Germline loops: CDR1 GTSNPN, CDR2 SVGIG (reference sequence). The CDR3 is made up of 14 amino acids. CDR3 protein: CAWNVAGEYNKQFF. The CDR3 DNA reads as TGTGCCTGGAATGTCGCGGGTGAATACAATAAGCAGTTCTTC.

This clonotype was seen repeatedly, ten times or more. The genes are TRBV4-1 and TRBJ1-6, with 7 bases that match TRBD1. CDR1 and CDR2 from the germline V gene are MGHRA and YSYEKL. J lost 2 bases, V lost 4 bases, and 11 bases had no gene match. The CDR3 consists of 18 residues. The CDR3 spells CASSPTPTGATYNSPLHF. The CDR3 DNA sequence: TGCGCCAGCAGCCCGACACCAACAGGGGCAACCTATAATTCACCCCTCCACTTT.

The sample holds many counts of this clonotype. This chain joins TRBV7-9 and TRBJ2-2; D uncertain. With 3 bases removed from V and 6 bases from J, the gap between germline ends came to 2 bases. Germline-derived CDR1 and CDR2 are SEHNR and FQNEAQ (reference sequence). CDR3 length: 11 amino acids. The CDR3 sequence: CASSFPGELFF. In DNA, the CDR3 is TGTGCCAGCAGCTTCCCCGGGGAGCTGTTTTTT.

This clonotype was seen at least ten times. V is TRBV6-5 and J is TRBJ2-5, with 7 bases aligning to TRBD1. CDR1 MNHEY and CDR2 SVGAGI come from the germline V gene. V trimming: 6 bases; J trimming: 0 bases; junction bases outside the gene matches: 10. This CDR3 comprises 16 residues. This chain's CDR3 is CASSRVPGQYQETQYF. Written as DNA, the CDR3 is TGTGCCAGCAGCCGTGTCCCGGGACAGTACCAAGAGACCCAGTACTTC.

This clonotype has a single count. The junction departs from the called germline gene at one end, perhaps through a read error. The chain recombines TRBV4-1 with TRBJ1-5, with TRBD1 matching over 9 bases. CDR3 size: 15 residues. Per germline, CDR1 MGHRA and CDR2 YSYEKL. The CDR3 here is CASSHQTGGRWPRHF. The CDR3 bases are TGCGCCAGCAGCCATCAGACAGGGGGGAGATGGCCCCGGCATTTT.

In this sample, this clonotype turned up many times. The chain couples TRBV4-2 to TRBJ2-3; no reliable D call. Germline-derived CDR1 and CDR2 are LGHNA and YNFKEQ. Trimming took off 1 base at V and 3 bases at J, with 8 bases between the two ends. This CDR3 is 14 amino acids long. CDR3 nucleotides: TGTGCCAGCAGCCAAGGTGTCGGGACAGATACGCAGTATTTT. Translated, it gives CASSQGVGTDTQYF.

This clonotype was seen at least ten times. The rearrangement links TRBV6-2 or TRBV6-3 to TRBJ2-7; D is tentatively TRBD1 or TRBD2 (5 bases each). The germline CDR1 and CDR2 sequences are MNHEY and SVGEGT. With 4 bases removed from V and 0 bases from J, the gap between germline ends came to 7 bases. The CDR3 loop spans 13 amino acids. CDR3 sequence reads: CASSWGPSYEQYF. CDR3 nucleotides: TGTGCCAGCAGTTGGGGACCCTCCTACGAGCAGTACTTC.

This clonotype was detected ten times or more. The chain couples TRBV7-9 to TRBJ1-1; D may be TRBD1 (5 bases). This CDR3 region has 14 residues. Germline V lookup: CDR1 SEHNR, CDR2 FQNEAQ (reference sequence). V shed 1 base and J shed 0 bases, with 6 bases lying between them. CDR3 sequence reads: CASSLDRLNTEAFF. CDR3 bases: TGTGCCAGCAGCTTAGACAGGTTGAACACTGAAGCTTTCTTT.

A single count supports this clonotype. This may stem from a read error, because a much larger clone lies one nucleotide away. V usage is TRBV6-2 or TRBV6-3 and J usage is TRBJ2-7, with TRBD2 identical over 8 bases. CDR3 size: 11 residues. CDR1 is MNHEY, CDR2 SVGEGT, per germline. The CDR3: CASSWRGERYF. The DNA for the CDR3 is TGTGCCAGCAGTTGGCGGGGGGAGCGGTACTTC.

For the CDR3, the DNA is TGTGCCAGCAGTTGCTCGACAGACGGGGGACCTGACACGCAGTATTTT. Its protein product is CASSCSTDGGPDTQYF. The gene calls are TRBV6-2 or TRBV6-3 and TRBJ2-3, with D perhaps TRBD2 (6 bases). From germline, CDR1 is MNHEY and CDR2 SVGEGT. The V and J ends lost 4 bases and 9 bases respectively, with 23 bases between them. The CDR3 contains 16 residues.

This clonotype was seen at least ten times. V gene TRBV4-3 combines with J gene TRBJ1-5; D gene ambiguous. The CDR3 contains 13 residues. Deletions cut 0 bases from V and 6 bases from J, with 6 bases between. The germline V gene has CDR1 LGHNA and CDR2 YSLEER. This CDR3 reads CASSQDSLQPQHF. The CDR3 region has the DNA TGCGCCAGCAGCCAAGACTCCCTTCAGCCCCAGCATTTT.

This clonotype has ten or more counts. This chain connects TRBV14 to TRBJ2-7; 9 nucleotides match TRBD1. V dropped 4 bases and J dropped 4; count of bases not matched to a gene: 5. The CDR3 has 14 amino acids. Looked up from germline, CDR1 is SGHDN and CDR2 is FVKESK. CDR3 region: CASSLGQGWYEQYF. As DNA, the CDR3 is TGTGCCAGCAGCCTAGGACAGGGGTGGTACGAGCAGTACTTC.

This clonotype appeared a single time. This may stem from a read error, because a much larger clone lies one nucleotide away. The chain is built from TRBV4-1 and TRBJ1-4; TRBD1 might be the D (6 bases). Germline CDR1 and CDR2: MGHRA and YSYEKL. This CDR3 has 15 residues. The CDR3 DNA sequence: TGCACCAGCAGCCAAGTTGCAGGGGCGTCTGAAAAACTGTTTTTT. It translates to CTSSQVAGASEKLFF.

In regard to this clonotype: A much larger clone lies a single base off, so this may be a read error. The gene calls are TRBV30 and TRBJ2-1; 9 bases are a match to TRBD1. Per the germline V gene, CDR1 is GTSNPN and CDR2 is SVGIG (reference sequence). The CDR3 is made up of 16 amino acids. Written as DNA, the CDR3 is TGTGCCTGGAGTACCGGACAGGGGATTTCCTACAATGAGCGGTTCTTC. Protein product: CAWSTGQGISYNERFF.

This clonotype was seen many times. The chain combines TRBV4-3 with TRBJ2-7, with TRBD1 matching 9 bases. There are 14 residues in the CDR3. V shed 2 bases, J shed 3 bases, and the junction held 2 bases outside the gene matches. Germline values: CDR1 LGHNA, CDR2 YSLEER. The CDR3 loop is CASSQLGQGYEQYF. The CDR3 DNA is TGCGCCAGCAGCCAACTGGGACAGGGCTACGAGCAGTACTTC.

As regards this clonotype: It may be a read error: a sequence one base away is much more abundant. This chain uses TRBV20-1 with TRBJ1-1; D unresolved. The CDR3 is 11 amino acids. Germline CDR1 reads DFQATT; CDR2 reads SNEGSKA (reference sequence). CDR3: CGARTVTEAFF. The DNA for the CDR3 is TGCGGTGCCAGAACGGTCACTGAAGCTTTCTTT.